The 21 T cell receptor beta chains below were found in one sample sequenced in a study of cytomegalovirus exposure and HLA in healthy donors. Primers for the PCR totalled 60 Vbeta and 13 Jbeta. Some clones are missing from TCRdb's copy, which holds only in-frame ones; the method was immunoSEQ multiplex PCR. The sample includes about 120,000 clones, less than 85% of them seen just once. Sequences were obtained from PBMCs. These receptors originate from a young man in good health and CMV-seropositive.

The chain joins TRBV27 to TRBJ2-5; 13 bases match TRBD2. The assigned J gene may be wrong: the sequence end matches TRBJ2-7 better. The CDR3 is made up of 17 amino acids. Looked up from germline, CDR1 is MNHEY and CDR2 is SMNVEV (reference sequence). CDR3 protein: CASSLTSGGPPSYEQYF. As DNA, the CDR3 is TGTGCCAGCAGTTTGACTAGCGGGGGGCCCCCCTCCTACGAGCAGTACTTC.

This clone was counted between two and nine times. The chain uses TRBV30 and TRBJ1-1; D might be TRBD1 (5 bases). The CDR3 has 14 residues. The V and J ends lost 2 bases and 0 bases respectively, with 10 bases between them. Germline CDR1 and CDR2: GTSNPN and SVGIG (reference sequence). In DNA form, the CDR3 reads TGTGCCTGGAGTTCGTGGGGCGTGAACACTGAAGCTTTCTTT. The encoded protein is CAWSSWGVNTEAFF. Using reference TRBV30 and TRBJ1-1 for the parts outside the CDR3, the full variable domain is SQTIHQWPATLVQPVGSPLSLECTVEGTSNPNLYWYRQAAGRGLQLLFYSVGIGQISSEVPQNLSASRPQDRQFILSSKKLLLSDSGFYLCAWSSWGVNTEAFFGQGTRLTVV.

A few counts support this clone. V gene TRBV27 combines with J gene TRBJ2-7, with a weak D call TRBD1 (5 bases). CDR3 length: 13 residues. Trimming cost V 4 bases and J 1 base, with 8 bases left between them. CDR1 MNHEY and CDR2 SMNVEV come from the germline V gene (reference sequence). CDR3 bases: TGTGCCAGCAGTTACGGACAATCCTACGAGCAGTACTTC. Translated, it gives CASSYGQSYEQYF.

This chain uses TRBV2 with TRBJ1-2; D call uncertain. The CDR3 spans 13 residues. The V gene lost 6 bases and the J gene lost 8 bases, with 16 bases spanning the gap. CDR1 and CDR2 (germline): SNHLY, FYNNEI. The CDR3 DNA follows: TGTGCCAGCAGCCCCCCTCAGTCGGGAGGCTACACCTTC. It yields the protein CASSPPQSGGYTF.

V is TRBV2 and J is TRBJ2-7; the match to TRBD1 covers 8 bases. The CDR3 covers 15 residues. Germline-derived CDR1 and CDR2 are SNHLY and FYNNEI. J was trimmed by 0 bases and V by 6 bases; bases with no gene match: 7. CDR3 coding DNA: TGTGCCAGCAGGGACCCGACAGGGGCCTCCTACGAGCAGTACTTC. It translates to CASRDPTGASYEQYF.

The V gene is TRBV5-6, the J gene TRBJ1-4; 8 positions agree with TRBD1. Unmatched junction bases numbered 6, after V lost 7 bases and J lost 1 base. The CDR3 sequence is 15 residues long. Germline assignment: CDR1 SGHDT and CDR2 YYEEEE. The CDR3 region has the DNA TGTGCCAGCTTACGGACAGGGAGAACTAATGAAAAACTGTTTTTT. Its translation: CASLRTGRTNEKLFF. The full variable domain, its missing parts supplied by reference TRBV5-6 and TRBJ1-4, is DAGVTQSPTHLIKTRGQQVTLRCSPKSGHDTVSWYQQALGQGPQFIFQYYEEEERQRGNFPDRFSGHQFPNYSSELNVNALLLGDSALYLCASLRTGRTNEKLFFGSGTQLSVL.

The genes are TRBV5-1 and TRBJ2-5; TRBD1 agrees at 9 bases. Trimming cost V 1 base and J 1 base; bases outside gene matches: 2. CDR3 size: 15 residues. Germline CDR1 SGHRS, CDR2 YFSETQ. CDR3 amino acids: CASSLTGGPQETQYF. In DNA form, the CDR3 reads TGCGCCAGCAGCTTGACAGGGGGCCCCCAAGAGACCCAGTACTTC.

V gene TRBV25-1 combines with J gene TRBJ1-2; TRBD1 might be the D (6 bases). Trimming stripped 8 bases from V and 2 bases from J, with 9 bases between. This CDR3 contains 12 residues. CDR1 and CDR2 from the germline V gene are MGHDK and SYGVNS. Written as DNA, the CDR3 is TGTGCCAGCCGAGACAGGAACTATGGCTACACCTTC. Its protein is CASRDRNYGYTF.

V is TRBV6-6 and J is TRBJ1-1; D is undetermined. The CDR3 totals 14 residues. Germline lookup yields CDR1 MNHNY and CDR2 SVGAGI (reference sequence). The germline V and J ends were trimmed by 0 bases and 4 bases, with 9 bases remaining between them. The DNA for the CDR3 is TGTGCCAGCAGTTACTCTGGCAGGCCCACTGAAGCTTTCTTT. Translating it yields CASSYSGRPTEAFF.

The rearrangement joins TRBV29-1 to TRBJ1-1, with D tentatively TRBD1 (5 bases). Trimming took off 4 bases at V and 2 bases at J, with 11 bases between the two ends. This CDR3 is built from 13 residues. Germline V gene data show CDR1 as SQVTM and CDR2 as ANQGSEA. The CDR3 loop reads CSVARDLNTEAFF. Written as DNA, the CDR3 is TGCAGCGTTGCACGGGACTTAAACACTGAAGCTTTCTTT.

The V and J genes are TRBV7-3 and TRBJ2-5; tentative D call: TRBD2 (5 bases). The CDR3 extends over 13 amino acids. V lost 5 bases to trimming and J lost 2 bases, with 9 bases between them. CDR1 and CDR2 (germline): SGHTA, FQGTGA. The CDR3 here is CASSPRGQETQYF. CDR3 nucleotides: TGTGCCAGCAGCCCCCGAGGGCAAGAGACCCAGTACTTC.

This rearrangement joins TRBV6-5 to TRBJ2-6, with 7 bases aligning to TRBD2. The CDR3 consists of 14 residues. The V gene end was trimmed by 8 bases and the J gene end by 3 bases; junction bases not matched to a gene: 4. The germline CDR1 and CDR2 sequences are MNHEY and SVGAGI. CDR3 nucleotides: TGTGCCAGCGGGAGGGGCAGTGGGGCCAACGTCCTGACTTTC. Translating it yields CASGRGSGANVLTF.

The chain carries TRBV5-1 and TRBJ1-2, with TRBD1 matching 9 bases. The J segment lost 5 bases and the V segment lost 0 bases, leaving 5 bases of the junction unmatched. The CDR3 loop spans 15 amino acids. CDR1 is SGHRS and CDR2 is YFSETQ in the germline V gene. This CDR3 reads CASSLADRGLYGYTF. In DNA, the CDR3 is TGCGCCAGCAGCTTGGCCGACAGGGGGTTGTATGGCTACACCTTC.

V is TRBV18 and J is TRBJ1-5, with 7 nucleotides matching TRBD1. Germline loops: CDR1 KGHSH, CDR2 LQKENI. Unmatched junction bases numbered 12, after V lost 8 bases and J lost 5 bases. There are 15 residues in the CDR3. CDR3 in amino acids: CASALMTGKDQPQHF. The DNA for the CDR3 is TGTGCCAGCGCGCTGATGACAGGGAAGGATCAGCCCCAGCATTTT.

The CDR3 region is CASSQNTEGASKRKQYF. Written as DNA, the CDR3 is TGCGCCAGCAGCCAAAACACCGAGGGGGCATCGAAAAGGAAGCAGTACTTC. The chain is built from TRBV4-1 and TRBJ2-7; 7 nucleotides match TRBD1. Germline V CDR1 and CDR2: MGHRA, YSYEKL. With 2 bases clipped from V and 8 bases from J, the junction kept 18 bases outside the gene matches. The CDR3 runs to 17 residues.

The chain has TRBV5-5 and TRBJ2-2; no clear D gene. This CDR3 spans 14 amino acids. The V and J ends lost 5 bases and 5 bases respectively, with 13 bases between them. Germline CDR1 reads SGHKS; CDR2 reads YYEKEE (reference sequence). For the CDR3, the DNA is TGTGCCAGCAGTCTCGGAGCGTGGACCGGGGAGCTGTTTTTT. It specifies CASSLGAWTGELFF.

DNA for the CDR3: TGTGCCAGCAGTCATCAGGGAGGGGGCACTGAAGCTTTCTTT. It translates to CASSHQGGGTEAFF. This chain connects TRBV6-1 to TRBJ1-1, with D maybe TRBD1 (6 bases). Germline V lookup: CDR1 MNHNS, CDR2 SASEGT. The CDR3 loop spans 14 amino acids. V lost 5 bases and J lost 4, with 14 bases in between.

This clone was observed a single time. This chain links TRBV6-1 with TRBJ1-1; D is unresolved. Trimming took 2 bases from V and 1 from J, leaving 11 bases between them. The germline gives CDR1 MNHNS, CDR2 SASEGT. This CDR3 contains 15 residues. CDR3 bases: TGTGCCAGCAGTGAATTGGAGGGTAGGAACACTGAAGCTTTCTTT. Translating gives CASSELEGRNTEAFF.

The chain recombines TRBV5-1 with TRBJ1-2; the match to TRBD1 covers 9 bases. J lost 10 bases, V lost 5 bases, and 9 bases had no gene match. Germline V lookup: CDR1 SGHRS, CDR2 YFSETQ. The CDR3 runs to 13 residues. The CDR3 region is CASSPQGAAVYTF. The CDR3 DNA sequence: TGCGCCAGCAGTCCACAGGGGGCGGCTGTCTACACCTTC. Full variable domain (remainder filled in from reference TRBV5-1 and TRBJ1-2): KAGVTQTPRYLIKTRGQQVTLSCSPISGHRSVSWYQQTPGQGLQFLFEYFSETQRNKGNFPGRFSGRQFSNSRSEMNVSTLELGDSALYLCASSPQGAAVYTFGSGTRLTVV.

The gene calls are TRBV28 and TRBJ2-5, with 8 positions matching TRBD1. With the DNA end fitting TRBJ2-7 better, the J assignment may be wrong. This CDR3 has 15 amino acids. From germline, CDR1 is MDHEN and CDR2 SYDVKM. The CDR3 loop reads CASSRQGFVSYEQYF. DNA for the CDR3: TGTGCCAGCAGTAGACAGGGGTTTGTATCCTACGAGCAGTACTTC.

The chain couples TRBV4-1 to TRBJ2-5, with 7 bases matching TRBD1. This CDR3 spans 16 amino acids. J lost 2 bases, V lost 3 bases, and 9 bases had no gene match. Per germline, CDR1 MGHRA and CDR2 YSYEKL. This CDR3 reads CASSHPTGAIQETQYF. The CDR3, as DNA: TGCGCCAGCAGCCACCCCACAGGGGCAATACAAGAGACCCAGTACTTC.